A selection of T cell receptor beta chains follows, all from one sample in a study of T-cell memory formation after mild COVID-19. TCRdb re-called the 5' RACE reads through MiXCR, storing one row per CDR3 protein. The sample records 150,000 to 200,000 distinct CDR3 sequences, around 10% being singletons. The sequencing sample was made of PBMCs or a T cell subset sorted from them (not recorded which). Receptor source: a man aged 18 to 29 who had mild COVID-19 (a few samples of this study predate the infection). Cell type and time point are not known. Both conserved end residues are part of each CDR3. Fields, in order: CDR3 DNA, CDR3 protein, J gene, V gene, clone size, D gene. The D gene is left open where the match is weak. Clone size appears in some rows only: once, few, many, or a class for an expanded clone.

DNA: TGTGCCAGCAGCCTCCCCGACAGGGCTTACGAGCAGTACTTC
CDR3: CASSLPDRAYEQYF
J: TRBJ2-7
V: TRBV11-1
size: -
D: TRBD1

DNA: TGTGCCAGCAGCCCGCTCGGCGGTACGCAGTATTTT
CDR3: CASSPLGGTQYF
J: TRBJ2-3
V: TRBV14
size: few
D: -

DNA: TGTGCCAGCAGTTTATTACCGGAATCCTACGAGCAGTACTTC
CDR3: CASSLLPESYEQYF
J: TRBJ2-7
V: TRBV27
size: few
D: -

DNA: TGTGCCAGCAGGAGCGACCGCGGCACCGGGGAGCTGTTTTTT
CDR3: CASRSDRGTGELFF
J: TRBJ2-2
V: TRBV5-6
size: -
D: -

DNA: TGTGCCAGCTCACCACTCCCGGCAGACTACGAGCAGTACTTC
CDR3: CASSPLPADYEQYF
J: TRBJ2-7
V: TRBV18
size: few
D: -

DNA: TGCGCCAGCAACACCGACAGGAACACTGAAGCTTTCTTT
CDR3: CASNTDRNTEAFF
J: TRBJ1-1
V: TRBV5-1
size: few
D: -

DNA: TGCAGCGTTAACGGGGAGGGAGCGTTAGCTTTCTTT
CDR3: CSVNGEGALAFF
J: TRBJ1-1
V: TRBV29-1
size: many
D: -

DNA: TGCAGCGCTACCCAACCCGGGACAGGAAACTCCTACGAGCAGTACTTC
CDR3: CSATQPGTGNSYEQYF
J: TRBJ2-7
V: TRBV29-1
size: -
D: TRBD1

DNA: TGTGCCAGCAGTTCGCGGTATTGGGCTTTCTTT
CDR3: CASSSRYWAFF
J: TRBJ1-1
V: TRBV6-2/TRBV6-3
size: -
D: -

DNA: TGTGCCAGCACCCACGACAGGCCAGGGCCCCTCCACTTT
CDR3: CASTHDRPGPLHF
J: TRBJ1-6
V: TRBV12-3/TRBV12-4
size: -
D: -

DNA: TGTGCCAGCAGTCCACAGGGGAGATCCTACGGGGAGCAGTACTTC
CDR3: CASSPQGRSYGEQYF
J: TRBJ2-7
V: TRBV2
size: many
D: TRBD1

DNA: TGTGCCAGCAGACATAGTTCCACCGGATACACTGAAGCTTTCTTT
CDR3: CASRHSSTGYTEAFF
J: TRBJ1-1
V: TRBV6-5
size: -
D: -

DNA: TGTGCCAGCAGCCCCCCGAGCAGGGGGGAGAATTCACCCCTCCACTTT
CDR3: CASSPPSRGENSPLHF
J: TRBJ1-6
V: TRBV7-9
size: -
D: TRBD1

DNA: TGCAGTGCCATGGTCCCATCCTACGAGCAGTACTTC
CDR3: CSAMVPSYEQYF
J: TRBJ2-7
V: TRBV20-1
size: -
D: -

DNA: TGTGCCAGCAGCTTAAGGGCTGACTTTGGAGATACGCAGTATTTT
CDR3: CASSLRADFGDTQYF
J: TRBJ2-3
V: TRBV7-3
size: -
D: -

DNA: TGTGCCAGCAGGCGAGAAGCAGATACGCAGTATTTT
CDR3: CASRREADTQYF
J: TRBJ2-3
V: TRBV12-3/TRBV12-4
size: many
D: -

DNA: TGTGCCAGCAGCCGTCGGAGGGGCAATTCACCCCTCCACTTT
CDR3: CASSRRRGNSPLHF
J: TRBJ1-6
V: TRBV21-1
size: -
D: -

DNA: TGTGCCAGCAGCAAAAAAAGGGAACCCAACACTGAAGCTTTCTTT
CDR3: CASSKKREPNTEAFF
J: TRBJ1-1
V: TRBV21-1
size: -
D: -

DNA: TGTGCCAGCAGCCAAGGGGACAGCCATCAGCCCCAGCATTTT
CDR3: CASSQGDSHQPQHF
J: TRBJ1-5
V: TRBV3-1
size: -
D: TRBD1

DNA: TGTGCCAGCAGCCCAAGGACAGGTTACGAGCAGTACTTC
CDR3: CASSPRTGYEQYF
J: TRBJ2-7
V: TRBV5-6
size: -
D: TRBD1

DNA: TGTGCCAGCAGCGCAAACAAGGGGAGCGGGGAGCTGTTTTTT
CDR3: CASSANKGSGELFF
J: TRBJ2-2
V: TRBV7-2
size: -
D: -